The 29 T cell receptor beta chains below come from one sample, sequenced in a study of T cell responses to AZD1222 COVID-19 vaccine (dated by TCRdb to about 2021). This specimen's time point label, per the study, means: about 28 days (+/-7) after the second vaccine dose. This sample's treatment or condition label indicates: meningococcal conjugate vaccine given as trial control. The library was prepared using the immunoSEQ multiplex PCR assay. In its TCRdb copy, this immuneACCESS table keeps in-frame sequences only and misses some clones. Where compared with another copy, unresolved V genes explain less than half of these, and the others have no known cause. For this sample the table gives more than 95,000 clones, of which around nine tenths were detected only once. Around 3.3% of the sample is held by the ten biggest clonotypes. The material was peripheral blood, obtained 28 days after the second dose of the MenACWY control vaccine. The source of these receptors is an adult who received the MenACWY meningococcal vaccine as a control.

This sequence joins TRBV10-3 and TRBJ1-1; D is unclear. CDR3 length: 15 residues. V was shortened by 3 bases and J by 2 bases, with 13 bases between the two germline ends. Germline V gene sequence: CDR1 ENHRY, CDR2 SYGVKD. The CDR3 nucleotides read TGTGCCATCAGTGACAGTGGCAGGCCTAACACTGAAGCTTTCTTT. Translation gives CAISDSGRPNTEAFF.

The gene calls are TRBV2 and TRBJ1-1, with D hard to call. V lost 2 bases to trimming and J lost 6 bases, with 10 bases between them. The CDR3 is made up of 13 amino acids. Germline lookup yields CDR1 SNHLY and CDR2 FYNNEI. The CDR3 DNA reads TGTGCCAGCAGTGAAATTCAGGTTTCTGAAGCTTTCTTT. Encoded protein: CASSEIQVSEAFF.

V gene TRBV20-1 combines with J gene TRBJ2-2, with D unresolved. This CDR3 region has 17 residues. Germline V gene sequence: CDR1 DFQATT, CDR2 SNEGSKA (reference sequence). Trimming cost V 3 bases and J 0 bases, with 17 bases left between them. CDR3 loop: CSASWSARKANTGELFF. The CDR3 bases are TGCAGTGCTAGTTGGTCTGCGAGGAAAGCGAACACCGGGGAGCTGTTTTTT.

This chain connects TRBV19 to TRBJ2-3; the D is unclear. This CDR3 spans 16 amino acids. The V end lost 10 bases, the J end lost 2 bases, and 22 bases lay between the germline ends. Germline assignment: CDR1 LNHDA and CDR2 SQIVND (reference sequence). The CDR3 DNA reads TGTGCCACCAGTCCTTTTGGCGAGACCTTCACAGATACGCAGTATTTT. Protein: CATSPFGETFTDTQYF. Drawing the rest from reference TRBV19 and TRBJ2-3, the complete variable domain is DGGITQSPKYLFRKEGQNVTLSCEQNLNHDAMYWYRQDPGQGLRLIYYSQIVNDFQKGDIAEGYSVSREKKESFPLTVTSAQKNPTAFYLCATSPFGETFTDTQYFGPGTRLTVL.

This clone was detected only a few times. The V gene is TRBV12-5, the J gene TRBJ2-1; TRBD1 agrees at 7 bases. Germline trimming cut 0 bases from V and 8 bases from J; bases unmatched to any gene: 1. The germline V gene has CDR1 LGHNT and CDR2 FRNRAP. This CDR3 region has 13 residues. The CDR3 sequence: CASGLVGGYEQFF. The CDR3 coding sequence is TGTGCTAGTGGTTTGGTAGGGGGCTATGAGCAGTTCTTC.

This chain links TRBV4-1 with TRBJ2-3; D remains unclear. CDR3 length: 17 residues. Germline values: CDR1 MGHRA, CDR2 YSYEKL. The V and J ends lost 4 bases and 2 bases respectively, with 19 bases between them. CDR3 DNA sequence: TGCGCCAGCAGCCCCCAAGATGGCGGAACCCACACAGATACGCAGTATTTT. Translation: CASSPQDGGTHTDTQYF.

The rearrangement uses TRBV7-9 and TRBJ2-3; D perhaps matches TRBD2 (5 bases). The CDR3 contains 15 residues. V was shortened by 2 bases and J by 6 bases, with 15 bases between the two germline ends. Per the germline V gene, CDR1 is SEHNR and CDR2 is FQNEAQ (reference sequence). In DNA form, the CDR3 reads TGTGCCAGCAGCTTACCTAGGTCTTCGGGGGATACGCAGTATTTT. It specifies CASSLPRSSGDTQYF.

The rearrangement joins TRBV19 to TRBJ2-7; 8 nucleotides match TRBD1. The CDR3 length is 13 residues. The trim removed 4 bases at V and 3 bases at J, leaving 2 bases unmatched. CDR1 is LNHDA and CDR2 is SQIVND in the germline V gene (reference sequence). CDR3 loop: CASSNDRGYEQYF. In DNA, the CDR3 is TGTGCCAGTAGTAACGACAGGGGCTACGAGCAGTACTTC.

This clone was detected a few times. This chain joins TRBV9 and TRBJ1-3; TRBD1 aligns across 7 bases. The CDR3 is 16 residues long. Trimming removed 0 bases from V and 7 bases from J; junction bases left unmatched: 10. Per the germline V gene, CDR1 is SGDLS and CDR2 is YYNGEE. CDR3 sequence: CASSVEPGQPGNTIYF. The CDR3 coding sequence is TGTGCCAGCAGCGTAGAGCCGGGACAGCCCGGGAACACCATATATTTT. Based on the CDR3 plus reference TRBV9 and TRBJ1-3, the full variable domain is DSGVTQTPKHLITATGQRVTLRCSPRSGDLSVYWYQQSLDQGLQFLIQYYNGEERAKGNILERFSAQQFPDLHSELNLSSLELGDSALYFCASSVEPGQPGNTIYFGEGSWLTVV.

V is TRBV11-3 and J is TRBJ1-2, with D tentatively TRBD1 (6 bases). Per germline, CDR1 SGHNT and CDR2 YENEEA. The V end was cut by 6 bases, the J end by 8 bases, with 28 bases between. The CDR3 totals 17 residues. CDR3 in DNA: TGTGCCAGCAGTTCTCGGCAAGGGGGGCCGCTAGGGAGAGGCTACACCTTC. This sequence encodes CASSSRQGGPLGRGYTF. The full variable domain, rest sourced from reference TRBV11-3 and TRBJ1-2, is EAGVVQSPRYKIIEKKQPVAFWCNPISGHNTLYWYLQNLGQGPELLIRYENEEAVDDSQLPKDRFSAERLKGVDSTLKIQPAELGDSAVYLCASSSRQGGPLGRGYTFGSGTRLTVV.

The chain carries TRBV18 and TRBJ1-5; D is uncertain. The germline CDR1 and CDR2 sequences are KGHSH and LQKENI. The CDR3 loop spans 12 amino acids. Trimming removed 4 bases at V and 9 bases at J, with 10 bases between. CDR3 in DNA: TGTGCCAGCTCACGATTCGACGGGCCCCAGCATTTT. This translates into CASSRFDGPQHF.

The chain employs TRBV5-6 and TRBJ1-5; D not resolved. The CDR3 is 14 amino acids. V was cut by 4 bases and J by 3 bases, with 11 bases left in between. CDR1 and CDR2 from the germline V gene are SGHDT and YYEEEE. The chain's CDR3 is CASSLRFDNQPQHF. CDR3 coding DNA: TGTGCCAGCAGCCTTCGTTTCGACAATCAGCCCCAGCATTTT.

This chain joins TRBV18 and TRBJ2-7; no clear D gene. The V end was cut by 3 bases, the J end by 7 bases, with 16 bases between. Germline CDR1 and CDR2: KGHSH and LQKENI. The CDR3 consists of 14 residues. CDR3 residues: CASSPIAPVAEQYF. The CDR3 DNA is TGTGCCAGCTCACCGATCGCCCCGGTCGCGGAGCAGTACTTC.

The rearrangement uses TRBV18 and TRBJ2-5; D call uncertain. CDR1 is KGHSH and CDR2 is LQKENI in the germline V gene. This CDR3 is 15 amino acids long. Deletions cut 3 bases from V and 2 bases from J, with 13 bases between. The CDR3: CASSPLLPQQETQYF. As DNA, the CDR3 is TGTGCCAGCTCACCCCTATTACCACAACAAGAGACCCAGTACTTC.

This clone was counted once. The chain has TRBV15 and TRBJ2-1, with TRBD2 matching 12 bases. Germline loops: CDR1 LNHNV, CDR2 YYDKDF (reference sequence). V dropped 1 base and J dropped 4; count of bases not matched to a gene: 8. The CDR3 extends over 18 amino acids. The CDR3: CATSRVVRTSGVYNEQFF. The CDR3 coding sequence is TGTGCCACCAGCAGAGTGGTGAGGACTAGCGGGGTGTACAATGAGCAGTTCTTC. The whole variable domain, remainder taken from reference TRBV15 and TRBJ2-1, is DAMVIQNPRYQVTQFGKPVTLSCSQTLNHNVMYWYQQKSSQAPKLLFHYYDKDFNNEADTPDNFQSRRPNTSFCFLDIRSPGLGDTAMYLCATSRVVRTSGVYNEQFFGPGTRLTVL.

The V gene is TRBV30, the J gene TRBJ1-4; the D gene is possibly TRBD1 (6 bases). This CDR3 spans 15 amino acids. The germline CDR1 and CDR2 sequences are GTSNPN and SVGIG (reference sequence). Between the trimmed V and J ends, which lost 7 bases and 7 bases, there was a span of 22 bases. The CDR3 sequence is CALSLPGTFTEKLFF. The CDR3 coding sequence is TGTGCCTTATCATTACCCGGGACATTCACTGAAAAACTGTTTTTT.

V is TRBV19 and J is TRBJ2-7; 9 bases match TRBD1. This CDR3 region has 15 residues. Trimming took 6 bases from V and 7 from J; bases not matched to a gene: 13. Looked up from germline, CDR1 is LNHDA and CDR2 is SQIVND (reference sequence). DNA of the CDR3: TGTGCCAGTAGATTTACCGGGACAGGGAGTAATGAGCAGTACTTC. Protein sequence: CASRFTGTGSNEQYF.

This chain uses TRBV5-1 with TRBJ2-7; D might be TRBD2 (5 bases). The CDR3 spans 13 residues. The germline V gene encodes CDR1 SGHRS and CDR2 YFSETQ. V lost 6 bases and J lost 2, with 12 bases in between. CDR3 sequence: CASNSGNAYEQYF. CDR3 nucleotides: TGCGCCAGCAACTCCGGGAACGCCTACGAGCAGTACTTC.

The J gene is TRBJ1-1, the V gene TRBV30; D is possibly TRBD1 (6 bases). Germline V gives CDR1 GTSNPN, CDR2 SVGIG (reference sequence). Trimming removed 4 bases from V and 1 base from J, with 16 bases in between. The CDR3 sequence is 15 residues long. CDR3: CAWNLGGVSNTEAFF. CDR3 in DNA: TGTGCCTGGAATTTAGGGGGGGTATCGAACACTGAAGCTTTCTTT. The whole variable domain, filled in from reference TRBV30 and TRBJ1-1, reads SQTIHQWPATLVQPVGSPLSLECTVEGTSNPNLYWYRQAAGRGLQLLFYSVGIGQISSEVPQNLSASRPQDRQFILSSKKLLLSDSGFYLCAWNLGGVSNTEAFFGQGTRLTVV.

V and J are TRBV7-2 and TRBJ1-6; tentatively, D is TRBD1 (6 bases). Trimming removed 2 bases at V and 2 bases at J, with 10 bases between. From germline, CDR1 is SGHTA and CDR2 FQGNSA. The CDR3 covers 16 residues. Here the CDR3 DNA reads TGTGCCAGCAGCTTATCAGGGGACCCCTATAATTCACCCCTCCACTTT. It is translated as CASSLSGDPYNSPLHF.

V usage is TRBV7-2 and J usage is TRBJ1-1, with TRBD1 as a possible D gene (5 bases). Germline V gene sequence: CDR1 SGHTA, CDR2 FQGNSA. Between the trimmed V and J ends, which lost 4 bases and 0 bases, there was a span of 15 bases. The CDR3 has 16 residues. CDR3 nucleotide sequence: TGTGCCAGCAGCTCGGGGGTGGTCAGTATGAACACTGAAGCTTTCTTT. Its protein is CASSSGVVSMNTEAFF. The entire variable domain, with the rest obtained from reference TRBV7-2 and TRBJ1-1, is as follows: GAGVSQSPSNKVTEKGKDVELRCDPISGHTALYWYRQSLGQGLEFLIYFQGNSAPDKSGLPSDRFSAERTGGSVSTLTIQRTQQEDSAVYLCASSSGVVSMNTEAFFGQGTRLTVV.

This clone turned up a few times. CDR3 residues: CSAYRAPPPYEQYF. In DNA, the CDR3 is TGCAGCGCGTACAGGGCCCCACCTCCTTACGAGCAGTACTTC. The chain combines TRBV29-1 with TRBJ2-7, with D possibly TRBD1 on 6 matching bases. Trimming removed 7 bases from V and 4 bases from J, with 20 bases in between. Germline-derived CDR1 and CDR2 are SQVTM and ANQGSEA. This CDR3 spans 14 amino acids.

The V and J genes are TRBV10-2 and TRBJ2-7; 9 nucleotides line up with TRBD1. The V segment lost 6 bases and the J segment 0 bases; nucleotides outside the gene matches: 6. The CDR3 loop spans 15 amino acids. The germline gives CDR1 WSHSY, CDR2 SAAADI. The CDR3 DNA follows: TGCGCCAGCAGAGCGGGACAGGGAGCCTCCTACGAGCAGTACTTC. This encodes CASRAGQGASYEQYF.

This chain connects TRBV19 to TRBJ1-2; 10 bases align to TRBD1. CDR3 length: 14 amino acids. Germline CDR1 is LNHDA and CDR2 is SQIVND (reference sequence). V lost 5 bases, J lost 8 bases, and 8 bases stayed unmatched. The CDR3 DNA reads as TGTGCCAGTAGTTCCGGACAGGGGGAGGGAGGCTACACCTTC. Protein: CASSSGQGEGGYTF.

The sample holds a few counts of this clone. V usage is TRBV7-6 and J usage is TRBJ1-4; 7 nucleotides line up with TRBD1. Germline CDR1 reads SGHVS; CDR2 reads FNYEAQ. Losses at the gene ends were 5 bases for V and 8 bases for J; bases not matched to a gene: 11. The CDR3 contains 15 residues. CDR3 amino acids: CASSPTGVVVEKLFF. CDR3 DNA sequence: TGTGCCAGCAGCCCTACAGGGGTTGTAGTGGAAAAACTGTTTTTT. Full variable domain (missing parts from reference TRBV7-6 and TRBJ1-4): GAGVSQSPRYKVTKRGQDVALRCDPISGHVSLYWYRQALGQGPEFLTYFNYEAQQDKSGLPNDRFSAERPEGSISTLTIQRTEQRDSAMYRCASSPTGVVVEKLFFGSGTQLSVL.

This clone was observed a single time. One end of the junction varies from germline; a read error may be responsible. The chain uses TRBV4-1 and TRBJ2-5, with 12 nucleotides matching TRBD1. From germline, CDR1 is MGHRA and CDR2 YSYEKL. There are 18 residues in the CDR3. The chain's CDR3 is CASSQERGQGAFSETQYF. The CDR3 nucleotides read TGCGCCAGCAGTCAAGAGCGGGGACAGGGGGCGTTTAGCGAGACCCAGTACTTC.

The chain uses TRBV18 and TRBJ2-2; 9 bases are a match to TRBD1. The CDR3 totals 16 residues. The V segment lost 2 bases and the J segment 6 bases; nucleotides outside the gene matches: 7. Germline loops: CDR1 KGHSH, CDR2 LQKENI. CDR3 sequence: CASSPSGQGGSGELFF. The CDR3 bases are TGTGCCAGCTCACCATCGGGACAGGGTGGCTCCGGGGAGCTGTTTTTT.

The V gene is TRBV30, the J gene TRBJ1-6, with D possibly being TRBD1 (6 bases). The germline CDR1 and CDR2 sequences are GTSNPN and SVGIG (reference sequence). There are 14 residues in the CDR3. The V gene lost 3 bases and the J gene lost 9 bases, with 15 bases spanning the gap. This CDR3 reads CAWSPDRYSSPLHF. The CDR3 bases are TGTGCCTGGAGCCCGGACAGATACAGTTCACCCCTCCACTTT.

This clone was counted between two and nine times. The chain carries TRBV9 and TRBJ2-6, with D possibly being TRBD1 or TRBD2 (5 bases each). The CDR3 is 16 amino acids. Germline V gene sequence: CDR1 SGDLS, CDR2 YYNGEE. Trimming removed 0 bases at V and 0 bases at J, with 7 bases between. The CDR3 is CASSVGGNSGANVLTF. The CDR3 DNA sequence: TGTGCCAGCAGCGTAGGGGGGAACTCTGGGGCCAACGTCCTGACTTTC.